The following is a TCR beta chain sequence with its context. Its antigen is unidentified. Germline V gene sequence: CDR1 SQVTM, CDR2 ANQGSEA. The V gene end was trimmed by 6 bases and the J gene end by 0 bases; junction bases not matched to a gene: 4. The CDR3 has 13 amino acids. The data derive from a study of cytomegalovirus exposure and HLA in healthy donors. Study-level points and caveats: Fewer N-insertions (relative to the 666-donor mean) were reportedly seen in an Asian-associated ancestry cluster in a later analysis.

60 Vbeta and 13 Jbeta primers were used in PCR. TCRdb's copy holds only in-frame clones and misses some; the assay was immunoSEQ multiplex PCR. The sample holds about 120,000 clones, 80% seen once. The chain recombines TRBV29-1 with TRBJ2-7, with 8 bases lining up with TRBD1. The sequencing sample was made of PBMCs. This TCR was recovered from a female donor in good health and CMV-seropositive. The CDR3: CSVGQGNSYEQYF. The CDR3 DNA is TGCAGCGTCGGACAGGGAAACTCCTACGAGCAGTACTTC.